The 14 T cell receptor beta chains listed next were all sequenced from one sample in a study of metastatic and nonmetastatic thyroid tumors. Using MiXCR, TCRdb re-called clones from the PCR reads. This table has roughly 59,000 clones, around 15% appearing once. No patient received treatment before thyroid surgery. The specimen was blood. These receptors were taken from a male donor with papillary thyroid cancer or a benign thyroid nodule (not recorded which). Some clones in this sample may be carry-over from other donors' samples.

This clone was picked up many times. CDR3 coding DNA: TGTGCCAGCAGTGACGGTACAGGGGGTCACACAGATACGCAGTATTTT. It is translated as CASSDGTGGHTDTQYF. The rearrangement uses TRBV6-4 and TRBJ2-3; TRBD1 matches 8 bases. Germline V lookup: CDR1 MRHNA, CDR2 SNTAGT. This CDR3 comprises 16 residues. Unmatched junction bases numbered 6, after V lost 2 bases and J lost 2 bases.

This clone was detected a few times. A read error may explain this, as a much larger clone is one base away. The chain recombines TRBV10-3 with TRBJ2-3; D is ambiguous. With 6 bases removed from V and 0 bases from J, the gap between germline ends came to 16 bases. This CDR3 has 16 residues. Germline V gene lookup returns CDR1 ENHRY and CDR2 SYGVKD. The CDR3 nucleotides are TGTGCCATCAGCCAAGAGGCCAGCGCCAGCACAGATACGCAGTATTTT. This translates into CAISQEASASTDTQYF.

This clone was observed at least ten times. The chain has TRBV4-1 and TRBJ2-7; D tentatively reads TRBD1 or TRBD2 (6 bases each). V lost 1 base to trimming and J lost 4 bases, with 14 bases between them. The CDR3 sequence is 15 residues long. CDR1 MGHRA and CDR2 YSYEKL come from the germline V gene. CDR3 nucleotide sequence: TGCGCCAGCAGCCAAGCGGGACGGGGGCCGTACGAGCAGTACTTC. It codes for CASSQAGRGPYEQYF.

This clone turned up a few times. Given a much more abundant clone one base away, this may be a read error. The sample carries other DNA sequences with the same CDR3. The chain carries TRBV20-1 and TRBJ2-2; 7 bases match TRBD1. Looked up from germline, CDR1 is DFQATT and CDR2 is SNEGSKA (reference sequence). This CDR3 comprises 16 residues. V shed 3 bases, J shed 4 bases, and the junction held 11 bases outside the gene matches. CDR3 residues: CSARDRTGGGTGELFF. The CDR3 DNA reads as TGCAGTGCTAGGGACCGGACAGGCGGAGGCACCGGGGAGCTGTTTTTT.

The CDR3 spells CARMGDSILAGRLNEQYV. The CDR3 bases are TGTGCCAGGATGGGGGACAGCATACTAGCGGGACGGCTTAACGAGCAGTACGTC. The rearrangement uses TRBV6-2 or TRBV6-3 and TRBJ2-7; 10 nucleotides line up with TRBD2. The V segment lost 9 bases and the J segment 5 bases; nucleotides outside the gene matches: 22. CDR1 is MNHEY and CDR2 is SVGEGT in the germline V gene. The CDR3 is 18 amino acids.

The V call is TRBV20-1, the J call TRBJ2-1; D gene uncertain. This CDR3 has 16 residues. Germline-derived CDR1 and CDR2 are DFQATT and SNEGSKA (reference sequence). Deletions cut 3 bases from V and 0 bases from J, with 15 bases between. The CDR3 DNA is TGCAGTGCTAGCGATGTCGCGTGGGGCTCCTACAATGAGCAGTTCTTC. It encodes CSASDVAWGSYNEQFF.

This chain connects TRBV20-1 to TRBJ2-6; D tentatively reads TRBD1 or TRBD2 (5 bases each). There are 16 residues in the CDR3. Per germline, CDR1 DFQATT and CDR2 SNEGSKA (reference sequence). Between the trimmed V and J ends, which lost 0 bases and 2 bases, there was a span of 11 bases. CDR3 sequence: CSARERGVPGANVLTF. The CDR3 DNA reads TGCAGTGCTAGAGAGAGAGGGGTACCTGGGGCCAACGTCCTGACTTTC.

J is TRBJ2-7 and V is TRBV28; tentative D call: TRBD1 (6 bases). In germline, CDR1 is MDHEN, CDR2 SYDVKM. There are 18 residues in the CDR3. V was clipped by 3 bases and J by 3 bases, with 24 bases between them. CDR3 sequence reads: CASSFPGDVSRDNYEQYV. The CDR3 nucleotides read TGTGCCAGCAGTTTTCCTGGTGATGTTTCCCGGGACAACTACGAGCAGTACGTC.

This clone has ten or more counts. The rearrangement links TRBV19 to TRBJ2-2; possibly TRBD1 or TRBD2 for D (5 bases each). The germline V gene has CDR1 LNHDA and CDR2 SQIVND (reference sequence). V was pared by 2 bases and J by 4 bases, with 11 bases between. The CDR3 consists of 15 residues. The CDR3 region is CASSIPGLITGELFF. Written as DNA, the CDR3 is TGTGCCAGTAGTATACCGGGGCTTATCACCGGGGAGCTGTTTTTT.

The chain employs TRBV27 and TRBJ2-5, with 8 bases that match TRBD1. The CDR3 contains 13 residues. The V gene's germline CDR1 is MNHEY and CDR2 SMNVEV (reference sequence). V lost 6 bases to trimming and J lost 5 bases; unmatched junction nucleotides: 5. The CDR3 nucleotides are TGTGCCAGCAGCGGCAGGGGGCTTGAGACCCAGTACTTC. It encodes CASSGRGLETQYF.

A word on this clone: This may arise from a read error, as a much more abundant clone is one base away. The limits of the CDR3 on the DNA are not certain, so only TCRdb's listed CDR3 is given. In the same sample, other DNA sequences code for this CDR3. The genes are TRBV6-4 and TRBJ2-6; the table calls TRBD1, which could not be checked here. With termini counted, the CDR3 has 15 amino acids. Germline loops: CDR1 MRHNA, CDR2 SNTAGT. The CDR3: CASRGWGSGANVLTF.

This clone was recorded a few times. The junction does not match germline at one end; this may be a read error. The chain carries TRBV6-1 and TRBJ2-7; 9 positions agree with TRBD2. Germline assignment: CDR1 MNHNS and CDR2 SASEGT. The CDR3 is 14 amino acids. CDR3 DNA sequence: TGTGCTAGCAGTGAAGGGTCTAGCGGGGACGAGCAGTACTTC. Translating it yields CASSEGSSGDEQYF.

This clone was counted many times. V and J are TRBV10-1 and TRBJ2-1; possible D gene TRBD2, 6 bases. The CDR3 consists of 14 residues. From germline, CDR1 is WNHNN and CDR2 SYGVQD (reference sequence). Between the trimmed V and J ends, which lost 6 bases and 6 bases, there was a span of 15 bases. CDR3 protein: CASSRDFSLNEQFF. CDR3 sequence (DNA): TGCGCCAGCAGCCGGGACTTCTCCCTCAATGAGCAGTTCTTC.

Concerning this clone itself: A read error may be the cause here, since a much bigger clone is one base away. The CDR3 sequence: CASSQVLRSSENEQFF. The CDR3 coding sequence is TGCGCCAGCAGCCAAGTACTCCGGTCCAGTGAAAATGAGCAGTTCTTC. The chain uses TRBV4-1 and TRBJ2-1; D call uncertain. Germline values: CDR1 MGHRA, CDR2 YSYEKL. Trimming shortened V by 1 base and J by 7 bases, and 17 bases separated the two germline ends. The CDR3 length is 16 residues.